The 15 T cell receptor beta chains below all came from one sample that was sequenced in a study of T cell changes during pregnancy in multiple sclerosis. TCRdb keeps only in-frame clones here, not all; method: immunoSEQ multiplex PCR. The sample has about 20,000 clones; about 85% are singletons. Material: CD8+ T cells from peripheral blood mononuclear cells, obtained after pregnancy. The source of these receptors is a female donor in good health, enrolled as a control in a pregnancy study.

The V gene is TRBV4-1, the J gene TRBJ2-3; 11 positions match TRBD2. Germline-derived CDR1 and CDR2 are MGHRA and YSYEKL. The CDR3 length is 17 residues. V trimming: 4 bases; J trimming: 4 bases; junction bases outside the gene matches: 10. The CDR3 sequence is CASSLTSGIPTPDTQYF. In nucleotides, the CDR3 is TGCGCCAGCAGCCTGACTAGCGGGATACCGACACCAGATACGCAGTATTTT.

This chain links TRBV10-2 with TRBJ2-3; 9 nucleotides match TRBD2. The CDR3 has 15 amino acids. Losses at the gene ends were 3 bases for V and 5 bases for J; bases not matched to a gene: 6. Germline-derived CDR1 and CDR2 are WSHSY and SAAADI. The CDR3 region is CASSEGSSGGDTQYF. The DNA of the CDR3 is TGCGCCAGCAGTGAAGGTAGTAGCGGGGGAGATACGCAGTATTTT.

This rearrangement joins TRBV4-1 to TRBJ2-5; D might be TRBD2 (6 bases). The V end was cut by 8 bases, the J end by 5 bases, with 12 bases between. The CDR3 is made up of 12 amino acids. Germline loops: CDR1 MGHRA, CDR2 YSYEKL. The DNA of the CDR3 is TGCGCCAGCCGGGGGAGCGCCGAGACCCAGTACTTC. Protein sequence: CASRGSAETQYF.

The sample holds a few counts of this clone. The chain uses TRBV11-2 and TRBJ1-2, with D maybe TRBD1 (6 bases). V dropped 5 bases and J dropped 4 bases, with 17 bases sitting between them. This CDR3 is built from 15 residues. The V gene's germline CDR1 is SGHAT and CDR2 FQNNGV. CDR3 protein: CASSNTGPASYGYTF. For the CDR3, the DNA is TGTGCCAGCAGCAATACAGGGCCGGCGAGCTATGGCTACACCTTC.

This sequence joins TRBV5-1 and TRBJ2-1; TRBD1 matches at 8 bases. From germline, CDR1 is SGHRS and CDR2 YFSETQ. CDR3 length equals 13 residues. Germline trimming cut 7 bases from V and 5 bases from J; bases unmatched to any gene: 5. CDR3 sequence (DNA): TGCGCCAGCGCCACAGGGGGGAACAATGAGCAGTTCTTC. Amino acids: CASATGGNNEQFF.

This chain uses TRBV27 with TRBJ1-2; 12 bases align to TRBD1. The germline CDR1 and CDR2 sequences are MNHEY and SMNVEV (reference sequence). The CDR3 has 20 amino acids. Trimming removed 5 bases from V and 2 bases from J; junction bases left unmatched: 18. The CDR3: CASSAAFPGTGGHMNYGYTF. In nucleotides, the CDR3 is TGTGCCAGCAGTGCGGCCTTCCCAGGGACAGGGGGCCATATGAACTATGGCTACACCTTC.

The chain has TRBV27 and TRBJ2-7, with TRBD2 as a possible D gene (6 bases). This CDR3 comprises 13 residues. The V end lost 7 bases, the J end lost 2 bases, and 12 bases lay between the germline ends. CDR1 MNHEY and CDR2 SMNVEV come from the germline V gene (reference sequence). The CDR3 DNA is TGTGCCAGCATGAAGGGCGGGACCTACGAGCAGTACTTC. Amino acids: CASMKGGTYEQYF.

The chain combines TRBV11-2 with TRBJ2-1, with D perhaps matching TRBD1 (6 bases). The CDR3 length is 12 residues. Germline lookup yields CDR1 SGHAT and CDR2 FQNNGV. V was cut by 7 bases and J by 7 bases, with 11 bases left in between. CDR3 nucleotides: TGTGCCAGCACCATAAGGGGGAATGAGCAGTTCTTC. Its translation: CASTIRGNEQFF.

This chain joins TRBV27 and TRBJ1-6; maybe TRBD1 (5 bases). The length of the CDR3 is 13 residues. CDR1 is MNHEY and CDR2 is SMNVEV in the germline V gene (reference sequence). Trimming shortened V by 0 bases and J by 15 bases, and 12 bases separated the two germline ends. This CDR3 is CASSLSRGRDLHF. The DNA for the CDR3 is TGTGCCAGCAGTTTATCGCGGGGCCGGGACCTCCACTTT.

The chain combines TRBV19 with TRBJ2-1; TRBD1 agrees at 9 bases. Germline CDR1 is LNHDA and CDR2 is SQIVND (reference sequence). Germline trimming cut 5 bases from V and 6 bases from J; bases unmatched to any gene: 5. There are 14 residues in the CDR3. In DNA, the CDR3 is TGTGCCAGTAGTGCCGGGACAGGGATCAATGAGCAGTTCTTC. Its protein product is CASSAGTGINEQFF.

This chain links TRBV14 with TRBJ1-2; 8 nucleotides align to TRBD1. Germline CDR1 is SGHDN and CDR2 is FVKESK. V lost 2 bases, J lost 7 bases, and 9 bases stayed unmatched. CDR3 length: 15 residues. As DNA, the CDR3 is TGTGCCAGCAGCCAATCCCCCCAGGGGGCTTTTGGCTACACCTTC. It yields the protein CASSQSPQGAFGYTF.

The chain employs TRBV6-1 and TRBJ1-2, with a tentative D call TRBD1 (5 bases). The germline gives CDR1 MNHNS, CDR2 SASEGT. CDR3 length: 13 residues. Trimming removed 4 bases from V and 8 bases from J, with 14 bases in between. The CDR3 nucleotides read TGTGCCAGCAGTGGATCAGGGTCCATGGGCTACACCTTC. Translated, it gives CASSGSGSMGYTF.

The chain combines TRBV11-2 with TRBJ2-2; D is ambiguous. The CDR3 is 15 residues long. In germline, CDR1 is SGHAT, CDR2 FQNNGV. V was clipped by 4 bases and J by 1 base, with 10 bases between them. This CDR3 is CASSSRRGNTGELFF. CDR3 DNA: TGTGCCAGCAGCTCCCGTAGAGGGAACACCGGGGAGCTGTTTTTT.

The CDR3 nucleotides are TGTGCCAGCAGTTCCCCCCGGACAGGGGGCTTTCTAAATGCCTACGAGCAGTACTTC. Translation: CASSSPRTGGFLNAYEQYF. The V and J genes are TRBV28 and TRBJ2-7; 11 positions agree with TRBD1. The germline CDR1 and CDR2 sequences are MDHEN and SYDVKM. The CDR3 extends over 19 amino acids. J lost 2 bases, V lost 4 bases, and 16 bases had no gene match.

The chain employs TRBV30 and TRBJ2-1; TRBD2 aligns across 7 bases. V was clipped by 0 bases and J by 5 bases; unmatched bases: 7. Germline CDR1 is GTSNPN and CDR2 is SVGIG (reference sequence). This CDR3 region has 15 residues. Here the CDR3 reads CAWSVMWGGDNEQFF. In nucleotides, the CDR3 is TGTGCCTGGAGTGTAATGTGGGGGGGGGACAATGAGCAGTTCTTC.